Sequencing of this T cell receptor (beta chain) was carried out in a study of OX40 agonist ivuxolimab in advanced cancers. Turning to the study itself: The dose-escalation cohort was over 65% male, with a mean age of approximately 61 years, ranging roughly 20 to 80.

The data were produced by immunoSEQ multiplex PCR, yet TCRdb's version contains in-frame clones alone and is incomplete. This sample has around 84,000 clones, with 85% to 95% found just once. Autoimmune disease history or systemic immunosuppression barred patients. The CDR3 sequence is 15 residues long. Germline V lookup: CDR1 SGHAT, CDR2 FQNNGV. Source: CD4+ or CD8+ T cells sorted from blood, taken in a trial of the OX40 agonist ivuxolimab. The receptor was derived from an adult with an advanced solid tumor such as melanoma, head and neck, liver or kidney cancer. The V call is TRBV11-2, the J call TRBJ2-5; D remains unclear. The tail of the sequence fits TRBJ2-7 better, so the J call may be wrong. This CDR3 is CASSQERMSPYEQYF. Here the CDR3 DNA reads TGTGCCAGCAGCCAAGAACGTATGTCTCCGTACGAGCAGTACTTC.